This entry concerns a single T cell receptor (beta chain). This CDR3 spans 19 amino acids. V lost 1 base and J lost 0; bases outside the gene matches: 11. Per germline, CDR1 SGHAT and CDR2 FQNNGV. Per the study methods: Cell counts per sample came from amplifying reference gene primers. This table comes from immunoSEQ multiplex PCR, and its TCRdb copy is limited to in-frame clones, with some not included. V and J calls and clone size are copied from that table; D and trimming were computed from the DNA. The sample records some 64,000 clones, about 88% being singletons. This entry comes from a study of blood T cell repertoires in COVID-19. About the study: Samples came from the United States, Italy and Spain, spanning acute and convalescent COVID-19. The analysed material was cDNA or gDNA that came from T cells, B-cell-depleted T cells, or PBMCs.

The chain employs TRBV11-2 and TRBJ2-1; 8 bases line up with TRBD2. Sequenced sample: peripheral blood. The sequence was collected from a man between 65 and 79 years old with acute or convalescent COVID-19. CDR3 residues: CASSLGRKVSGGSYNEQFF. CDR3 DNA: TGTGCCAGCAGCTTAGGTCGTAAGGTGAGCGGGGGCTCCTACAATGAGCAGTTCTTC.